The present T cell receptor (beta chain) was sequenced within a study of blood T cell repertoires in COVID-19. Study in general: Material from acute and convalescent COVID-19 was sourced from the United States, Italy and Spain. PBMCs, B-cell-depleted T cells, or T cells were the source of the cDNA or gDNA that made up the material.

Original processing notes: Reference gene primer amplification gave estimated nucleated cell counts. The table came from immunoSEQ multiplex PCR; TCRdb's copy has only in-frame clones and leaves some out. D and trimming were read from the DNA, whereas the V and J calls and clone size are those reported in that table. The repertoire includes under 300,000 clones, about 83% of them detected once, and 8% to 10% sits in the top ten. The CDR3 covers 17 residues. The J segment lost 0 bases and the V segment lost 3 bases, leaving 7 bases of the junction unmatched. CDR1 is SGHAT, CDR2 FQNNGV, per germline. This chain uses TRBV11-2 with TRBJ2-5; 10 positions agree with TRBD2. The sequenced material came from peripheral blood. This sequence originates from a woman aged 45 to 65 who had recovered from COVID-19. The CDR3 region has the DNA TGTGCCAGCAGCTTTAGAGCGGGAGGGATGTACCAAGAGACCCAGTACTTC. Amino acids: CASSFRAGGMYQETQYF. Using reference TRBV11-2 and TRBJ2-5 for the parts outside the CDR3, the full variable domain is EAGVAQSPRYKIIEKRQSVAFWCNPISGHATLYWYQQILGQGPKLLIQFQNNGVVDDSQLPKDRFSAERLKGVDSTLKIQPAKLEDSAVYLCASSFRAGGMYQETQYFGPGTRLLVL.